This T cell receptor beta chain was obtained from a study of cytomegalovirus exposure and HLA in healthy donors. Primers included in the PCR were 60 Vbeta and 13 Jbeta primers. The assay was immunoSEQ multiplex PCR, and TCRdb's table has in-frame clones only and misses some. The specimen's table records about 130,000 clones. Germline V CDR1 and CDR2: SGHVS, FQNEAQ. CDR3 size: 13 residues. With 5 bases removed from V and 11 bases from J, the gap between germline ends came to 18 bases. Findings and caveats of the study: A later analysis reportedly found fewer N-insertions in an Asian-associated ancestry cluster than the roughly 670-donor mean.

Note on this clone: Its target is not known.

The receptor's source is a woman aged 60-75 years in good health and CMV-seronegative. The specimen was PBMCs. The chain couples TRBV7-8 to TRBJ1-1; D is perhaps TRBD1 (5 bases). The CDR3 protein is CASSPARARLAFF. The CDR3 region has the DNA TGTGCCAGCAGCCCCGCCAGGGCCCGACTGGCTTTCTTT.